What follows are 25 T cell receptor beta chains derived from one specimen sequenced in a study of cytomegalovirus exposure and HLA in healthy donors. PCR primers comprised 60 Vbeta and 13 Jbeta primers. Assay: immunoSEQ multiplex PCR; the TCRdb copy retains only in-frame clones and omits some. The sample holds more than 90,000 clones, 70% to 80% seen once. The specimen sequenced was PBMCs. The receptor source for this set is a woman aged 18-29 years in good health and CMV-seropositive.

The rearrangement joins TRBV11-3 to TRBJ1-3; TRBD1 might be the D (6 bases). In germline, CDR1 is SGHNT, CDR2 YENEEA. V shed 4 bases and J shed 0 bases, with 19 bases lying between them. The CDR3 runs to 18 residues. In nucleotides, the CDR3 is TGTGCCAGCAGCTCCATACGGACGACAGGCCACTCTGGAAACACCATATATTTT. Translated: CASSSIRTTGHSGNTIYF. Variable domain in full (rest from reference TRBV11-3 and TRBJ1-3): EAGVVQSPRYKIIEKKQPVAFWCNPISGHNTLYWYLQNLGQGPELLIRYENEEAVDDSQLPKDRFSAERLKGVDSTLKIQPAELGDSAVYLCASSSIRTTGHSGNTIYFGEGSWLTVV.

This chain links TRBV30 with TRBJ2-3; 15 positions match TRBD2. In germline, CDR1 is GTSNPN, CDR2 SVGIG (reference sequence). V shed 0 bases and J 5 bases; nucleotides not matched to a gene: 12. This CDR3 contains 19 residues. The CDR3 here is CAWSVRAMGLAGGGDTQYF. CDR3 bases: TGTGCCTGGAGTGTACGAGCTATGGGACTAGCGGGAGGCGGAGATACGCAGTATTTT.

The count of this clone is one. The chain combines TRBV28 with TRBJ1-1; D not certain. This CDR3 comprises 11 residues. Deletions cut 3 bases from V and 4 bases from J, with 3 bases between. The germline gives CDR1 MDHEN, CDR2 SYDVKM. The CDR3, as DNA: TGTGCCAGCAGTTTTAGCACTGAAGCTTTCTTT. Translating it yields CASSFSTEAFF.

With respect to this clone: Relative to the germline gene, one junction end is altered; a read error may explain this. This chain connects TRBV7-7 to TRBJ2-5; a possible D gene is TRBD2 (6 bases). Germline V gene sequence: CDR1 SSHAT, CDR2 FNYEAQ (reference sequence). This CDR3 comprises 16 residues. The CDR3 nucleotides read TGTGCTAGCAGCTACCTTGGGAATAGCGGCCAAGAGACCCAGTACTTC. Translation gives CASSYLGNSGQETQYF. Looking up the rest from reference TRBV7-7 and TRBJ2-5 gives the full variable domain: GAGVSQSPRYKVTKRGQDVTLRCDPISSHATLYWYQQALGQGPEFLTYFNYEAQPDKSGLPSDRFSAERPEGSISTLTIQRTEQRDSAMYRCASSYLGNSGQETQYFGPGTRLLVL.

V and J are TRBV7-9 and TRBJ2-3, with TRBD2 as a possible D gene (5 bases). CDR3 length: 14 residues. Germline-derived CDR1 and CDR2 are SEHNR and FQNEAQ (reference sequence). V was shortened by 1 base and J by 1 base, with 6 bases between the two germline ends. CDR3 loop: CASSLDGGTDTQYF. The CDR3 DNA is TGTGCCAGCAGCTTAGACGGGGGCACAGATACGCAGTATTTT.

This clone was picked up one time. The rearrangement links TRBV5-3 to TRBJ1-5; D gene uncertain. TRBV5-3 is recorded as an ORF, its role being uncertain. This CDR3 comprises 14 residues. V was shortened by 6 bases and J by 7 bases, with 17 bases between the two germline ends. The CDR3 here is CARIRARGGQPQHF. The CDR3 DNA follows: TGTGCCAGAATACGAGCGCGGGGTGGGCAGCCCCAGCATTTT.

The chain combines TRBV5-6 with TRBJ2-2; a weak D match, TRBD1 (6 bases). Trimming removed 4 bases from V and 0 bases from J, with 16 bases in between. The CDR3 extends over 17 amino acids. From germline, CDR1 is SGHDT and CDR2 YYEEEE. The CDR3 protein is CASSQEAGTPNTGELFF. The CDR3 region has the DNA TGTGCCAGCAGCCAAGAGGCCGGGACACCGAACACCGGGGAGCTGTTTTTT.

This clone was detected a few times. For the CDR3, the DNA is TGTGCCATCAGGAATCCGGGACTAGCGGAATACACAGATACGCAGTATTTT. The encoded protein is CAIRNPGLAEYTDTQYF. The chain couples TRBV10-3 to TRBJ2-3; TRBD2 agrees at 11 bases. The CDR3 loop spans 17 amino acids. Germline CDR1 and CDR2: ENHRY and SYGVKD. V dropped 6 bases and J dropped 2; count of bases not matched to a gene: 10.

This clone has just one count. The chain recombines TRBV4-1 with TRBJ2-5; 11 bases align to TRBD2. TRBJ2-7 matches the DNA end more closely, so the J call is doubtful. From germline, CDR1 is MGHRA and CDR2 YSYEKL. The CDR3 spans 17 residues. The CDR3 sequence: CASSQELAGVTSYEQYF. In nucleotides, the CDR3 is TGCGCCAGCAGCCAAGAACTAGCGGGAGTTACCTCCTACGAGCAGTACTTC.

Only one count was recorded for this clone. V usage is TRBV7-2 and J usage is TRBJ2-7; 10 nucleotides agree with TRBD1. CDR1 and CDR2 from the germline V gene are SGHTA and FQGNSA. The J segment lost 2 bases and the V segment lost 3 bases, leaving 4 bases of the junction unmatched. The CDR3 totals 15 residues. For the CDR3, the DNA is TGTGCCAGCAGCTTCGGACAGGGGGGGACCTACGAGCAGTACTTC. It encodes CASSFGQGGTYEQYF.

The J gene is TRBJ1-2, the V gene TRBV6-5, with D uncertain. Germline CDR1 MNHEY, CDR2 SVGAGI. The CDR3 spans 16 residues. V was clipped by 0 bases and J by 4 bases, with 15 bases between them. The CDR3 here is CASSYSRAGETYGYTF. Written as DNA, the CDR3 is TGTGCCAGCAGTTACTCAAGGGCGGGCGAAACCTATGGCTACACCTTC.

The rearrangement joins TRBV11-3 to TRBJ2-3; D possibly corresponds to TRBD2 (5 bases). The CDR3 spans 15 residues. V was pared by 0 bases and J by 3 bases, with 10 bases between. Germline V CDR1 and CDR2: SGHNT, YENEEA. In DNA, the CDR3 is TGTGCCAGCAGCTTAGATACGGGGTCGACAGATACGCAGTATTTT. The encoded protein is CASSLDTGSTDTQYF. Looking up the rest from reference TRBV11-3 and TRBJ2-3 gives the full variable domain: EAGVVQSPRYKIIEKKQPVAFWCNPISGHNTLYWYLQNLGQGPELLIRYENEEAVDDSQLPKDRFSAERLKGVDSTLKIQPAELGDSAVYLCASSLDTGSTDTQYFGPGTRLTVL.

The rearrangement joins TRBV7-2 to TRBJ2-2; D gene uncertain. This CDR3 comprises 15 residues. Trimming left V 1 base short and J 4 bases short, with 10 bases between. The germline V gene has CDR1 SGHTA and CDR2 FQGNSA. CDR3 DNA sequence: TGTGCCAGCAGCTTAGGCGCAGGTAGCACCGGGGAGCTGTTTTTT. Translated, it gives CASSLGAGSTGELFF.

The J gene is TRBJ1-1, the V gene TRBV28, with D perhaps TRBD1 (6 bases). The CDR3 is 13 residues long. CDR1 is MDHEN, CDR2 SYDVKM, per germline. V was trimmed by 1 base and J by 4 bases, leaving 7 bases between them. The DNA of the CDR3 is TGTGCCAGCAGTTTATTAGGGGGCACTGAAGCTTTCTTT. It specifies CASSLLGGTEAFF. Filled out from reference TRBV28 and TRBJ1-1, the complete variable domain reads DVKVTQSSRYLVKRTGEKVFLECVQDMDHENMFWYRQDPGLGLRLIYFSYDVKMKEKGDIPEGYSVSREKKERFSLILESASTNQTSMYLCASSLLGGTEAFFGQGTRLTVV.

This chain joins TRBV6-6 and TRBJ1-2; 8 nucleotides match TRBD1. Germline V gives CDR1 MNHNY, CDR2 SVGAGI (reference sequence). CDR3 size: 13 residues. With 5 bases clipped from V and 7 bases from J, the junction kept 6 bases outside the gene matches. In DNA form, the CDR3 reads TGTGCCAGCAGTAACCCAGGGGGCCGTGGCTACACCTTC. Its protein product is CASSNPGGRGYTF.

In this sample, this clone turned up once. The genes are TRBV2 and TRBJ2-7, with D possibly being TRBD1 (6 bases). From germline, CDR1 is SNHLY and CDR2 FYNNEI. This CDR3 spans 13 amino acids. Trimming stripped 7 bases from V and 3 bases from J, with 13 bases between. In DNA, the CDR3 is TGTGCCAGCAAGTCGTCGGACAGCTACGAGCAGTACTTC. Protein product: CASKSSDSYEQYF.

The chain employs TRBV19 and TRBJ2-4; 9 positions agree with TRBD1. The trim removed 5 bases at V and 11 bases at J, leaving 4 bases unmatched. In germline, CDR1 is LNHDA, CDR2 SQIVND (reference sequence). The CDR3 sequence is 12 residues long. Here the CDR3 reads CASSFRDRVQYF. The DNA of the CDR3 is TGTGCCAGTAGTTTCCGGGACAGGGTTCAGTACTTC.

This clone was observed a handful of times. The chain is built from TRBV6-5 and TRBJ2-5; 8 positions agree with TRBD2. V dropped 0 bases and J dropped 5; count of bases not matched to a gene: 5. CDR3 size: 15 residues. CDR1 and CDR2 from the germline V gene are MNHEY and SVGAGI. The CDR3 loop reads CASSYSGTRGETQYF. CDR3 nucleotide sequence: TGTGCCAGCAGTTACTCCGGGACTAGGGGTGAGACCCAGTACTTC.

CDR3 amino acids: CASSQPRDRGKETQYF. The DNA for the CDR3 is TGCGCCAGCAGCCAACCCCGTGACAGGGGGAAAGAGACCCAGTACTTC. The chain combines TRBV4-1 with TRBJ2-5, with TRBD1 identical over 9 bases. Trimming at V came to 2 bases and at J to 3 bases, leaving 7 bases not matched to a gene. From germline, CDR1 is MGHRA and CDR2 YSYEKL. This CDR3 is built from 16 residues.

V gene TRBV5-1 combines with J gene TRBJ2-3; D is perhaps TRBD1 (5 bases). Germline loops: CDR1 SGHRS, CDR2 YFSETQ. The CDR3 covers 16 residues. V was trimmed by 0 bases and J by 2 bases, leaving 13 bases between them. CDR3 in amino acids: CASSLGQGINTDTQYF. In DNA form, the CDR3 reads TGCGCCAGCAGCTTGGGTCAGGGAATTAACACAGATACGCAGTATTTT.

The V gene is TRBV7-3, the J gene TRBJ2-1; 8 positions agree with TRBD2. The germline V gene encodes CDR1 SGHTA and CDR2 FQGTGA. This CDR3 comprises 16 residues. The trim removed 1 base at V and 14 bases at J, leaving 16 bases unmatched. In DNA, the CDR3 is TGTGCCAGCAGCTTAAATTATGGGATAGGGAAGCGGGAGAAGTTCTTC. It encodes CASSLNYGIGKREKFF.

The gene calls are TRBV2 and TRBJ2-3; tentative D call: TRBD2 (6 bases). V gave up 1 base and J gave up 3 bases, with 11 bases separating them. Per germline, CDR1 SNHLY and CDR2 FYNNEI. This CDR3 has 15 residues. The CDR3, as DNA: TGTGCCAGCAGTGAAGTGGTAGCGGCAACAGATACGCAGTATTTT. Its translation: CASSEVVAATDTQYF.

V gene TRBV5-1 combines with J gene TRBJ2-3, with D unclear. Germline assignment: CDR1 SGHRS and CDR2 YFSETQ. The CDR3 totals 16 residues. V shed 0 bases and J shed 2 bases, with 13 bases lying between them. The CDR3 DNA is TGCGCCAGCAGCTTGGCCGGTCTCCCATACACAGATACGCAGTATTTT. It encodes CASSLAGLPYTDTQYF.

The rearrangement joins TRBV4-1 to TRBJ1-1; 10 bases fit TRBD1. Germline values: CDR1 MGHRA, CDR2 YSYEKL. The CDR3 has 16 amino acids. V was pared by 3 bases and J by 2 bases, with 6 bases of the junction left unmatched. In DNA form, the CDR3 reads TGCGCCAGCAGCCATAGACAGGGGGCCTTAAACACTGAAGCTTTCTTT. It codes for CASSHRQGALNTEAFF.

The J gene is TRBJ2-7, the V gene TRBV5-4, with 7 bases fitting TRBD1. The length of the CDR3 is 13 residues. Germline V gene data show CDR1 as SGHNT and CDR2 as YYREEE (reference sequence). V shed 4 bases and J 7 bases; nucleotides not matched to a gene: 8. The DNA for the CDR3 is TGTGCCAGCAGCGTCACAGGGGTAGGGGAGCAGTACTTC. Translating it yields CASSVTGVGEQYF.